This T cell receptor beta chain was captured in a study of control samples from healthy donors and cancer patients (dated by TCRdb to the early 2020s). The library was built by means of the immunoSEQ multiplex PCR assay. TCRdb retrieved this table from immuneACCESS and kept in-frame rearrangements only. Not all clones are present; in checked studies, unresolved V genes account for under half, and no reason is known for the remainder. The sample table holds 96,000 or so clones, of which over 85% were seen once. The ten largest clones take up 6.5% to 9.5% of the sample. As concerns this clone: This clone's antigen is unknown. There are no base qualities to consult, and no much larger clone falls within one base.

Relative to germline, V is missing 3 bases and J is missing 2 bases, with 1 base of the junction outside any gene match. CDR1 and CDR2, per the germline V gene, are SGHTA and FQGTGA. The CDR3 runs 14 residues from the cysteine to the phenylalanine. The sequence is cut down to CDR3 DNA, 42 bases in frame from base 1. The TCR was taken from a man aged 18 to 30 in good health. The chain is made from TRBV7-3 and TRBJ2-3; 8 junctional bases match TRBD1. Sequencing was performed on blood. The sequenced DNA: TGTGCCAGCAGCTTCCAGGGGGCCACAGATACGCAGTATTTT. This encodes CASSFQGATDTQYF.